Each of the 30 T cell receptor beta chains below was sequenced from the same sample in a study of patients and donors after allogeneic stem cell transplantation. TCRdb re-analysed the RT-PCR reads in MiXCR, keeping a single row per CDR3 protein. In the table there are about 150,000 distinct CDR3 sequences, approximately 37% of which are singletons. What was sequenced was blood, either unsorted or a sorted T cell fraction (not recorded which). These receptor sequences come from a human donor who was either an allogeneic HSCT recipient or a stem cell or donor lymphocyte infusion donor (not recorded which). It is not recorded whose cells these are; they may come from a transplant donor.

The V gene is TRBV3-1, the J gene TRBJ2-7, with D unclear. The CDR3 length is 13 residues. V lost 5 bases and J 1 base, leaving 9 bases between the germline ends. Germline CDR1 reads LGHDT; CDR2 reads YNNKEL (reference sequence). The CDR3 region has the DNA TGTGCCAGCAGCAACCGTGGTTCCTACGAGCAGTACGTC. Amino acids: CASSNRGSYEQYV.

The sample holds a few counts of this clonotype. This chain links TRBV5-6 with TRBJ1-5; D unclear. The CDR3 runs to 15 residues. Germline assignment: CDR1 SGHDT and CDR2 YYEEEE. Trimming took 0 bases from V and 0 from J, leaving 7 bases between them. The CDR3 DNA reads as TGTGCCAGCAGCTTGGCCAGATATAGCAATCAGCCCCAGCATTTT. This encodes CASSLARYSNQPQHF.

This chain connects TRBV11-2 to TRBJ1-1; 10 bases are shared with TRBD1. With V trimmed by 0 bases and J by 1 base, 8 bases remained unmatched. The CDR3 loop spans 18 amino acids. CDR1 is SGHAT, CDR2 FQNNGV, per germline. CDR3: CASSLDRGTGAGNTEAFF. The DNA of the CDR3 is TGTGCCAGCAGCTTAGATCGCGGGACAGGGGCGGGGAACACTGAAGCTTTCTTT.

The CDR3 is CASSLGQIFSNQPQHF. CDR3 DNA: TGTGCCAGCAGTTTGGGGCAGATCTTTAGCAATCAGCCCCAGCATTTT. This sequence joins TRBV12-3 or TRBV12-4 and TRBJ1-5; perhaps TRBD1 as D (5 bases). V was cut by 3 bases and J by 0 bases, with 12 bases left in between. This CDR3 is 16 amino acids long.

This clonotype occurred a few times. V and J are TRBV5-6 and TRBJ1-1; TRBD1 is a possible D gene (6 bases). Germline CDR1 and CDR2: SGHDT and YYEEEE. Trimming stripped 1 base from V and 4 bases from J, with 17 bases between. The CDR3 totals 16 residues. As DNA, the CDR3 is TGTGCCAGCAGCTTGATTCCGGGGGGCATGATCACTGAAGCTTTCTTT. Encoded protein: CASSLIPGGMITEAFF. The whole variable domain, remainder taken from reference TRBV5-6 and TRBJ1-1, is DAGVTQSPTHLIKTRGQQVTLRCSPKSGHDTVSWYQQALGQGPQFIFQYYEEEERQRGNFPDRFSGHQFPNYSSELNVNALLLGDSALYLCASSLIPGGMITEAFFGQGTRLTVV.

This clonotype was counted many times. The V and J genes are TRBV12-3 or TRBV12-4 and TRBJ1-1, with no clear D. This CDR3 has 15 amino acids. V was shortened by 10 bases and J by 1 base, with 19 bases between the two germline ends. Written as DNA, the CDR3 is TGTGCCACGTGCCCTTCTACGTTGTCGAACACTGAAGCTTTCTTT. As protein: CATCPSTLSNTEAFF.

The chain recombines TRBV7-2 with TRBJ1-2; D is unclear. There are 12 residues in the CDR3. V lost 2 bases and J 13 bases, leaving 14 bases between the germline ends. Germline V CDR1 and CDR2: SGHTA, FQGNSA. In nucleotides, the CDR3 is TGTGCCAGCAGCTTAAAGTGGAGGGCCGCCACCTTC. It codes for CASSLKWRAATF.

This chain uses TRBV7-2 with TRBJ1-1; no firm D call. Looked up from germline, CDR1 is SGHTA and CDR2 is FQGNSA. The V and J ends lost 3 bases and 4 bases respectively, with 9 bases between them. CDR3 length equals 13 residues. CDR3 coding DNA: TGTGCCAGCAGCTTCCCGCGGGGCACTGAAGCTTTCTTT. Residues: CASSFPRGTEAFF. The full variable domain, in which reference TRBV7-2 and TRBJ1-1 provide the parts outside the CDR3, is GAGVSQSPSNKVTEKGKDVELRCDPISGHTALYWYRQSLGQGLEFLIYFQGNSAPDKSGLPSDRFSAERTGGSVSTLTIQRTQQEDSAVYLCASSFPRGTEAFFGQGTRLTVV.

The count of this clonotype is one. The chain is built from TRBV7-9 and TRBJ2-1; D gene uncertain. Germline CDR1 and CDR2: SEHNR and FQNEAQ (reference sequence). Trimming took off 3 bases at V and 8 bases at J, with 8 bases between the two ends. The CDR3 extends over 12 amino acids. CDR3 loop: CASSFHSYEQFF. The CDR3 coding sequence is TGTGCCAGCAGCTTCCATTCATATGAGCAGTTCTTC. Complete variable domain (other parts from reference TRBV7-9 and TRBJ2-1): DTGVSQNPRHKITKRGQNVTFRCDPISEHNRLYWYRQTLGQGPEFLTYFQNEAQLEKSRLLSDRFSAERPKGSFSTLEIQRTEQGDSAMYLCASSFHSYEQFFGPGTRLTVL.

V usage is TRBV29-1 and J usage is TRBJ2-5; D unresolved. Germline V lookup: CDR1 SQVTM, CDR2 ANQGSEA. The ends were cut back, 7 bases at V and 5 bases at J, with 14 bases in the middle. This CDR3 spans 12 amino acids. CDR3 region: CSASVGSETQYF. The CDR3, as DNA: TGCAGCGCCTCGGTGGGATCGGAGACCCAGTACTTC.

The rearrangement links TRBV25-1 to TRBJ1-1; 8 positions agree with TRBD1. Germline CDR1 is MGHDK and CDR2 is SYGVNS. The trim removed 8 bases at V and 1 base at J, leaving 12 bases unmatched. The CDR3 runs to 16 residues. CDR3 amino acids: CASGRKDRGTNTEAFF. CDR3 DNA: TGTGCCAGCGGACGGAAAGACAGGGGCACGAACACTGAAGCTTTCTTT.

The V and J genes are TRBV6-6 and TRBJ1-3; D remains unclear. The germline CDR1 and CDR2 sequences are MNHNY and SVGAGI (reference sequence). Trimming cost V 6 bases and J 4 bases, with 22 bases left between them. The CDR3 runs to 17 residues. CDR3 sequence reads: CASRLLEGYEGGNTIYF. CDR3 DNA: TGTGCCAGCAGGCTTTTAGAGGGCTATGAAGGCGGAAACACCATATATTTT.

This clonotype was seen more than once but under ten times. CDR3 sequence: CAISLDREDTEAFF. Here the CDR3 DNA reads TGTGCCATCAGCTTAGACAGGGAGGACACTGAAGCTTTCTTT. The genes are TRBV10-3 and TRBJ1-1; 7 bases are shared with TRBD1. CDR3 length equals 14 residues. Germline CDR1 reads ENHRY; CDR2 reads SYGVKD. The trim removed 6 bases at V and 3 bases at J, leaving 7 bases unmatched.

This sequence joins TRBV3-1 and TRBJ1-5, with 9 bases fitting TRBD1. Per germline, CDR1 LGHDT and CDR2 YNNKEL (reference sequence). This CDR3 region has 15 residues. V dropped 3 bases and J dropped 6; count of bases not matched to a gene: 6. The CDR3 here is CASSQGQGPSQPQHF. The DNA for the CDR3 is TGTGCCAGCAGCCAGGGACAGGGTCCGTCTCAGCCCCAGCATTTT.

This clonotype showed up just a few times. In DNA, the CDR3 is TGTGCCAGCAGCCTTCGGGGTATTGAAGCTTTCTTT. Amino acids: CASSLRGIEAFF. The V gene is TRBV11-1, the J gene TRBJ1-1, with D hard to call. V lost 5 bases to trimming and J lost 7 bases, with 11 bases between them. Germline V gives CDR1 SGHAT, CDR2 FQDESV (reference sequence). CDR3 size: 12 residues.

This clonotype occurred a few times. The chain uses TRBV27 and TRBJ1-2; D call uncertain. CDR1 and CDR2 (germline): MNHEY, SMNVEV (reference sequence). V shed 3 bases and J shed 7 bases, with 15 bases lying between them. The CDR3 covers 14 residues. The CDR3, as DNA: TGTGCCAGCAGTTTTTTTTTTGGGTACGGTGGCTACACCTTC. As protein: CASSFFFGYGGYTF.

The gene calls are TRBV4-3 and TRBJ2-2; maybe TRBD2 (5 bases). Germline CDR1 LGHNA, CDR2 YSLEER. CDR3 size: 14 residues. V lost 4 bases and J lost 7, with 13 bases in between. CDR3 loop: CASSRTEERGELFF. The CDR3 DNA reads as TGCGCCAGCAGCCGGACGGAGGAACGCGGGGAGCTGTTTTTT.

This rearrangement joins TRBV9 to TRBJ1-2; D uncertain. Trimming removed 7 bases at V and 7 bases at J, with 11 bases between. This CDR3 comprises 11 residues. Per the germline V gene, CDR1 is SGDLS and CDR2 is YYNGEE. The CDR3 nucleotides read TGTGCCAGCTACAGCATAGGTGGCTACACCTTC. Its protein is CASYSIGGYTF.

This clonotype has more than one count but fewer than ten. The chain carries TRBV29-1 and TRBJ2-2, with D possibly matching TRBD2 (6 bases). The CDR3 length is 13 residues. CDR1 and CDR2 from the germline V gene are SQVTM and ANQGSEA. Trimming took off 1 base at V and 7 bases at J, with 10 bases between the two ends. CDR3 sequence reads: CSVEVGGSGELFF. The CDR3 DNA sequence: TGCAGCGTTGAAGTCGGGGGTAGCGGGGAGCTGTTTTTT.

In this sample, this clonotype turned up a few times. V is TRBV27 and J is TRBJ1-5; perhaps TRBD1 as D (5 bases). Trimming stripped 1 base from V and 0 bases from J, with 22 bases between. CDR3 size: 20 residues. CDR1 MNHEY and CDR2 SMNVEV come from the germline V gene (reference sequence). Here the CDR3 DNA reads TGTGCCAGCAGTTTATGGGACCCAAGGGGAAACAGCTATAGCAATCAGCCCCAGCATTTT. This gives the protein CASSLWDPRGNSYSNQPQHF.

CDR3 sequence: CASTEGWGANEKLFF. CDR3 nucleotides: TGTGCCAGCACCGAAGGATGGGGAGCTAATGAAAAACTGTTTTTT. The chain couples TRBV6-5 to TRBJ1-4; no clear D gene. The length of the CDR3 is 15 residues. The germline CDR1 and CDR2 sequences are MNHEY and SVGAGI. V shed 7 bases and J shed 3 bases, with 15 bases lying between them.

This clonotype was picked up a small number of times. The V call is TRBV5-1, the J call TRBJ2-3, with TRBD1 matching over 8 bases. This CDR3 is 15 amino acids long. The germline CDR1 and CDR2 sequences are SGHRS and YFSETQ. The V and J ends lost 4 bases and 5 bases, in that order; junction bases with no gene match: 9. In DNA, the CDR3 is TGCGCCAGCAGCCCCCTCAGGGGGCATGGAGATACGCAGTATTTT. Translated, it gives CASSPLRGHGDTQYF.

In its sample, this clonotype was seen once. This chain joins TRBV6-1 and TRBJ2-1; perhaps D is TRBD1 or TRBD2 (5 bases each). Germline V gene sequence: CDR1 MNHNS, CDR2 SASEGT. V shed 7 bases and J shed 4 bases, with 14 bases lying between them. This CDR3 has 14 amino acids. CDR3: CASTKPGPYNEQFF. In nucleotides, the CDR3 is TGTGCCAGCACCAAACCGGGGCCATACAATGAGCAGTTCTTC.

This clonotype was counted ten times or more. V usage is TRBV27 and J usage is TRBJ1-4, with 7 bases that match TRBD1. In germline, CDR1 is MNHEY, CDR2 SMNVEV (reference sequence). The CDR3 spans 16 residues. Unmatched junction bases numbered 6, after V lost 5 bases and J lost 0 bases. Here the CDR3 reads CASSVLGTATNEKLFF. The CDR3 DNA follows: TGTGCCAGCAGTGTACTCGGGACAGCAACTAATGAAAAACTGTTTTTT.

This clonotype was picked up a small number of times. This rearrangement joins TRBV10-3 to TRBJ1-1, with TRBD1 matching 8 bases. Germline V gives CDR1 ENHRY, CDR2 SYGVKD. This CDR3 region has 12 residues. V was clipped by 7 bases and J by 5 bases; unmatched bases: 3. CDR3 nucleotide sequence: TGTGCCATCAATACAGGGGGAACTGAAGCTTTCTTT. It is translated as CAINTGGTEAFF.

The genes are TRBV6-6 and TRBJ2-7; 7 bases agree with TRBD2. CDR1 MNHNY and CDR2 SVGAGI come from the germline V gene (reference sequence). J gave up 0 bases and V 4 bases, and 12 bases lay outside the gene matches. The CDR3 extends over 17 amino acids. The CDR3 DNA reads as TGTGCCAGCAGTTCCCCCCTTGGGCGGGGGACCTCCTACGAGCAGTACTTC. Encoded protein: CASSSPLGRGTSYEQYF.

The V and J genes are TRBV20-1 and TRBJ1-1; D ambiguous. This CDR3 is 13 amino acids long. The germline V and J ends were trimmed by 1 base and 0 bases, with 6 bases remaining between them. Germline CDR1 reads DFQATT; CDR2 reads SNEGSKA (reference sequence). The CDR3 nucleotides read TGCAGTGCTAGAGTTTCGGTGAACACTGAAGCTTTCTTT. Protein sequence: CSARVSVNTEAFF.

As DNA, the CDR3 is TGTGCCAGCAGCGTACAGGGGACTAGCGGATATTACACCGGGGAGCTGTTTTTT. Translated: CASSVQGTSGYYTGELFF. The chain employs TRBV9 and TRBJ2-2, with 11 nucleotides matching TRBD2. Germline CDR1 SGDLS, CDR2 YYNGEE. The J segment lost 3 bases and the V segment lost 1 base, leaving 8 bases of the junction unmatched. This CDR3 has 18 amino acids.

The rearrangement uses TRBV20-1 and TRBJ2-1; 9 positions agree with TRBD2. Losses at the gene ends were 6 bases for V and 4 bases for J; bases not matched to a gene: 4. Germline CDR1 and CDR2: DFQATT and SNEGSKA (reference sequence). This CDR3 comprises 13 residues. The CDR3 region is CSAQAGGYNEQFF. The CDR3 DNA follows: TGCAGTGCCCAAGCGGGGGGTTACAATGAGCAGTTCTTC.

The chain combines TRBV6-5 with TRBJ1-2; D gene unclear. Germline V gives CDR1 MNHEY, CDR2 SVGAGI. The ends were cut back, 4 bases at V and 4 bases at J, with 16 bases in the middle. The CDR3 sequence is 15 residues long. The CDR3, as DNA: TGTGCCAGCAGTTCCCGTTTGTTACTAGGCTATGGCTACACCTTC. It codes for CASSSRLLLGYGYTF.